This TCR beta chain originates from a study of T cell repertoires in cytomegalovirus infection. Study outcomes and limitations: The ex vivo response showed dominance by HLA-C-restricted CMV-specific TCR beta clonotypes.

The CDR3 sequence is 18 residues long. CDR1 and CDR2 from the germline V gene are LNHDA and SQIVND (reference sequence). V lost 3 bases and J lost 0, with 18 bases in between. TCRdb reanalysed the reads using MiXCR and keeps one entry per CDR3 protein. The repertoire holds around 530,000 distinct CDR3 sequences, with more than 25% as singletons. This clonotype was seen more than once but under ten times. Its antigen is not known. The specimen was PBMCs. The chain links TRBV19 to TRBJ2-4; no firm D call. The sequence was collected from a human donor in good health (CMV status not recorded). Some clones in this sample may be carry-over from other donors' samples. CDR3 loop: CASSMRLDGKIAKNIQYF. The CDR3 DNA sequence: TGTGCCAGTAGTATGAGACTGGACGGTAAAATAGCCAAAAACATTCAGTACTTC.